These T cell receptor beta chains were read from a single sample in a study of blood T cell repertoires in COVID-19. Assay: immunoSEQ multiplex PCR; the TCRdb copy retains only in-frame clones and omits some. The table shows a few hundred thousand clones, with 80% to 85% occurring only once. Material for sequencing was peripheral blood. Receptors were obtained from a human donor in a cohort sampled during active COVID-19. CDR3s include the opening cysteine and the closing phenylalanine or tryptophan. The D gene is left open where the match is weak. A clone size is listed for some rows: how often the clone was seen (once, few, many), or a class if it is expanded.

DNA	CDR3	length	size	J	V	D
TGTGCCTGGAGCGCTGGAAACACCATATATTTT	CAWSAGNTIYF	11	few	TRBJ1-3	TRBV30	NA
TGTGCCAGCAGTCCCCCCGTGGCGGGGGAGCAGTACTTC	CASSPPVAGEQYF	13	NA	TRBJ2-7	TRBV28	NA
TGCGCCAGCAGCTTCGTCCTAGCGGGAGGCAGGGATACGCAGTATTTT	CASSFVLAGGRDTQYF	16	NA	TRBJ2-3	TRBV5-1	TRBD2
TGTGCCAGCAGTTTAGGCCCGGGGGGTGGATCCAAAAACATTCAGTACTTC	CASSLGPGGGSKNIQYF	17	NA	TRBJ2-4	TRBV28	TRBD2
TGTGCCACCGTGCGGTCGATCCAAGAGACCCAGTACTTC	CATVRSIQETQYF	13	NA	TRBJ2-5	TRBV6-6	NA
TGTGCCTGGAGCCAGCGGATGACTAGCGGGATGGGCGAGCAGTACTTC	CAWSQRMTSGMGEQYF	16	NA	TRBJ2-7	TRBV30	TRBD2
TGTGCCACCACTCCTAGCGGAATCCCCTACGAGCAGTACTTC	CATTPSGIPYEQYF	14	NA	TRBJ2-7	TRBV27	TRBD2
TGTGCCAGCAGCCGCGGGCTAGCGGGTTCCTCCTACGAGCAGTACTTC	CASSRGLAGSSYEQYF	16	NA	TRBJ2-7	TRBV5-4	TRBD2
TGTGCCAGCTCACCACTCACGGGGTCTAGGCCCTACGAGCAGTACTTC	CASSPLTGSRPYEQYF	16	NA	TRBJ2-7	TRBV18	NA
TGTGCCAGCAGCTTCAGGGGGAACTACGAGCAGTACTTC	CASSFRGNYEQYF	13	NA	TRBJ2-7	TRBV7-9	TRBD1
TGTGCCAGTAGTACGTCGGGACAGGGAAGTGAAAAACTGTTTTTT	CASSTSGQGSEKLFF	15	NA	TRBJ1-4	TRBV19	TRBD1
TGTGCCAGCAGCCCCTTTAGTAGCTCCTACGAGCAGTACTTC	CASSPFSSSYEQYF	14	NA	TRBJ2-7	TRBV5-4	NA
TGTGCCAGCAGTGAAGAAGGAAGGAGGAGCAATCAGCCCCAGCATTTT	CASSEEGRRSNQPQHF	16	NA	TRBJ1-5	TRBV6-1	NA
TGTGCCAGTAGTATAGGCGGGGGGAGAACTGAAGCTTTCTTT	CASSIGGGRTEAFF	14	NA	TRBJ1-1	TRBV19	NA
TGTGCCAGCAGCTTACGGGACAGACGGTACGAGCAGTACTTC	CASSLRDRRYEQYF	14	NA	TRBJ2-7	TRBV11-1	TRBD1
TGTGCCAGCTCACAATCGACAGGGGGCTTGTACGAGCAGTACTTC	CASSQSTGGLYEQYF	15	NA	TRBJ2-7	TRBV18	TRBD1
TGTGCCAGCAGCTTTGACAGTCCTTTCTTC	CASSFDSPFF	10	once	TRBJ2-1	TRBV7-2	NA
TGTGCCAGCAGTGAAGCGCCGGGGGGCAAGCAAGAGACCCAGTACTTC	CASSEAPGGKQETQYF	16	NA	TRBJ2-5	TRBV2	NA
TGTGCCAGCAGTGAACGCAGGGTCGTCTACAATGAGCAGTTCTTC	CASSERRVVYNEQFF	15	NA	TRBJ2-1	TRBV6-1	NA
TGTGCCAGCAGTTACCAGGGTAGGAACACTGAAGCTTTCTTT	CASSYQGRNTEAFF	14	NA	TRBJ1-1	TRBV6-2/TRBV6-3	NA
TGTGCCAGCAGTTACAGGACCGGGACTGTCTACGAGCAGTACTTC	CASSYRTGTVYEQYF	15	NA	TRBJ2-7	TRBV6-2/TRBV6-3	NA
TGTGCCAGCCGGGACACCTCCTCCTACGAGCAGTACTTC	CASRDTSSYEQYF	13	NA	TRBJ2-7	TRBV28	NA
TGTGCCAGCAGTTTAGACTCGGGTTCAGATACGCAGTATTTT	CASSLDSGSDTQYF	14	NA	TRBJ2-3	TRBV27	NA
TGTGCCAGCAGCGTAGACGGGACACCCACTAACTATGGCTACACCTTC	CASSVDGTPTNYGYTF	16	NA	TRBJ1-2	TRBV9	NA
TGTGCCAGCAGACCCCATAGACAGGGTCTAGGGTATGGCTACACCTTC	CASRPHRQGLGYGYTF	16	NA	TRBJ1-2	TRBV28	TRBD1
TGTGCCAGCCTCCGCCCGAGCTCCGGAAACACCATATATTTT	CASLRPSSGNTIYF	14	once	TRBJ1-3	TRBV6-5	NA